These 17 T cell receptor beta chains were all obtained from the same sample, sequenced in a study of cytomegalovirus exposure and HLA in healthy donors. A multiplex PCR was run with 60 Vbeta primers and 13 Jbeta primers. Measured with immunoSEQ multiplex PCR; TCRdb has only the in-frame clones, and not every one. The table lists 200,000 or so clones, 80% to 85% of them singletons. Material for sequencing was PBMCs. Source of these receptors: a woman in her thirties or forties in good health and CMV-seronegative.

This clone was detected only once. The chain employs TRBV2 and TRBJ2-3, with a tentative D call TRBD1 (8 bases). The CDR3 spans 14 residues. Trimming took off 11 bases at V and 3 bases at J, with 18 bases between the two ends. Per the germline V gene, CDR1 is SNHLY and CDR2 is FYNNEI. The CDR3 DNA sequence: TGTGCCGAGGGGGGGGACAGGTCGACAGATACGCAGTATTTT. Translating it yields CAEGGDRSTDTQYF.

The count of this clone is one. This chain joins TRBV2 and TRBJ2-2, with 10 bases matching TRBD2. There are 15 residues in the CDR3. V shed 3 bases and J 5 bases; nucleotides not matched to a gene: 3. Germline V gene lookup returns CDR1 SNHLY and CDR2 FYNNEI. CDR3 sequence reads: CASSELAGGTGELFF. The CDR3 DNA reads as TGTGCCAGCAGTGAGTTAGCGGGAGGAACCGGGGAGCTGTTTTTT. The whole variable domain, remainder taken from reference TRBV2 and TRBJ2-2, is EPEVTQTPSHQVTQMGQEVILRCVPISNHLYFYWYRQILGQKVEFLVSFYNNEISEKSEIFDDQFSVERPDGSNFTLKIRSTKLEDSAMYFCASSELAGGTGELFFGEGSRLTVL.

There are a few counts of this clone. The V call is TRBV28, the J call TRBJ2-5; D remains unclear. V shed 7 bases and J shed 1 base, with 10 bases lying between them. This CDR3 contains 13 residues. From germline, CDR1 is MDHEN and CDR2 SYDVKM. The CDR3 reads CASTEYIQETQYF. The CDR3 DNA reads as TGTGCCAGCACGGAGTACATCCAAGAGACCCAGTACTTC.

The CDR3 bases are TGTGCCAGCAGCTTGGGCGGGACAGGGTCGCCCGAAGCTTTCTTT. This sequence encodes CASSLGGTGSPEAFF. The chain combines TRBV7-3 with TRBJ1-1; TRBD1 matches 9 bases. The CDR3 sequence is 15 residues long. Germline V gives CDR1 SGHTA, CDR2 FQGTGA. V was clipped by 3 bases and J by 8 bases; unmatched bases: 10.

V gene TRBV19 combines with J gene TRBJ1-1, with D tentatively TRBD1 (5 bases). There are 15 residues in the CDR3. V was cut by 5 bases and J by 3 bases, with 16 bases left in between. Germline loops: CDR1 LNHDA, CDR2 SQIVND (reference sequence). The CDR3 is CASSWSLGGDTEAFF. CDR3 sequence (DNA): TGTGCCAGTAGTTGGTCGCTGGGAGGGGACACTGAAGCTTTCTTT.

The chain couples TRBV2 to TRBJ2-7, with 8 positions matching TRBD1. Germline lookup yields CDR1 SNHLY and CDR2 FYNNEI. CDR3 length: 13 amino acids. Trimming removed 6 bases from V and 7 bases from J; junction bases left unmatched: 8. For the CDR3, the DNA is TGTGCCAGCAGACAGTGGACAGGGTCTGAGCAGTACTTC. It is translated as CASRQWTGSEQYF.

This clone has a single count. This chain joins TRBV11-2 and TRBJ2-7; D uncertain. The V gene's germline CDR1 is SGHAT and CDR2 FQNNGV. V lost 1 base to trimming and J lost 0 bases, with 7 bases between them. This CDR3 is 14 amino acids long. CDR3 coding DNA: TGTGCCAGCAGCTTAGTATACTCCTCCTACGAGCAGTACTTC. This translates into CASSLVYSSYEQYF.

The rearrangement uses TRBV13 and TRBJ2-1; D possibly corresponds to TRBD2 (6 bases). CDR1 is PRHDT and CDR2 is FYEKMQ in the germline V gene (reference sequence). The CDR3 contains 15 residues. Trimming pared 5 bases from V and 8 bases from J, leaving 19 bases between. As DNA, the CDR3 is TGTGCCAGCAGCCTTAGCGGAAGCTTAAACGATGAGCAGTTCTTC. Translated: CASSLSGSLNDEQFF.

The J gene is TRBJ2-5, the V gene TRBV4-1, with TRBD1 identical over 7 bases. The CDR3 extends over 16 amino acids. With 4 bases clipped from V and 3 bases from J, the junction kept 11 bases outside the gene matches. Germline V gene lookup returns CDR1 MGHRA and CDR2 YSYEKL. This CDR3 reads CASSPRDRKMEETQYF. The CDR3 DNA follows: TGCGCCAGCAGCCCTCGGGACAGAAAAATGGAAGAGACCCAGTACTTC.

This CDR3 reads CSVEDISGNTIYF. The CDR3 nucleotides read TGCAGCGTTGAAGATATCTCTGGAAACACCATATATTTT. The V call is TRBV29-1, the J call TRBJ1-3, with D uncertain. CDR1 and CDR2 (germline): SQVTM, ANQGSEA. V was trimmed by 0 bases and J by 0 bases, leaving 3 bases between them. The CDR3 has 13 residues.

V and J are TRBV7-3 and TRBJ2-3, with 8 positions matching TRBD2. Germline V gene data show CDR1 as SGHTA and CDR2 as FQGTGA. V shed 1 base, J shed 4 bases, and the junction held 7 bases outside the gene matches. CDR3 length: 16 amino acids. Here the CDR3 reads CASSLRVAGFSDTQYF. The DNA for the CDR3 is TGTGCCAGCAGCTTAAGAGTAGCGGGATTTTCAGATACGCAGTATTTT.

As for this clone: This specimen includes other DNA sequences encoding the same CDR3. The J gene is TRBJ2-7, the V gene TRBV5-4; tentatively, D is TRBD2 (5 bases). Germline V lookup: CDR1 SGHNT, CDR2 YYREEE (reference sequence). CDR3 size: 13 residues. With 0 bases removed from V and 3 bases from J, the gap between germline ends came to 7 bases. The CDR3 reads CASSLAGIYEQYF. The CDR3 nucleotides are TGTGCCAGCAGCTTGGCGGGAATCTACGAGCAGTACTTC.

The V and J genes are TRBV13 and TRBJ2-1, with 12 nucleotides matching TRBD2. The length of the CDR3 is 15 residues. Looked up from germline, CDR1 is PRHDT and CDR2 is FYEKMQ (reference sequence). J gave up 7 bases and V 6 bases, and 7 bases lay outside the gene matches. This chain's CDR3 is CASRSSGRGLNEQFF. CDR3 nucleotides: TGTGCCAGCAGGTCTAGCGGGAGGGGTCTGAATGAGCAGTTCTTC.

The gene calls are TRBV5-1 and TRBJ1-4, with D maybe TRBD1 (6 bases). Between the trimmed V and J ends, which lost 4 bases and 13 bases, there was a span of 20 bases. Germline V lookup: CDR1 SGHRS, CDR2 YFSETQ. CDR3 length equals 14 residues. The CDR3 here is CASSLFTGTGSLFF. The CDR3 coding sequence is TGCGCCAGCAGCCTATTTACAGGGACCGGGTCACTGTTTTTT.

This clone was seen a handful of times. CDR3 sequence (DNA): TGCGCCAGCAGCCAAACCTTTTCGACAGGGGATCGTGGCTACACCTTC. Protein: CASSQTFSTGDRGYTF. This rearrangement joins TRBV4-1 to TRBJ1-2, with TRBD1 identical over 8 bases. Germline V CDR1 and CDR2: MGHRA, YSYEKL. The CDR3 sequence is 16 residues long. The J segment lost 7 bases and the V segment lost 2 bases, leaving 12 bases of the junction unmatched.

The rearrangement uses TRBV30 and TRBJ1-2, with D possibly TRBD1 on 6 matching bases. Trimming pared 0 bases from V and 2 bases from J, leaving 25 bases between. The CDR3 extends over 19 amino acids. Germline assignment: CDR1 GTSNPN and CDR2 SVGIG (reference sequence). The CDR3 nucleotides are TGTGCCTGGAGTGTAGGGGGGAGGGCCCCTCTCTCCATCAACTATGGCTACACCTTC. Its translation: CAWSVGGRAPLSINYGYTF. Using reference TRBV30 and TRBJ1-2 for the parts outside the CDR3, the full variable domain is SQTIHQWPATLVQPVGSPLSLECTVEGTSNPNLYWYRQAAGRGLQLLFYSVGIGQISSEVPQNLSASRPQDRQFILSSKKLLLSDSGFYLCAWSVGGRAPLSINYGYTFGSGTRLTVV.

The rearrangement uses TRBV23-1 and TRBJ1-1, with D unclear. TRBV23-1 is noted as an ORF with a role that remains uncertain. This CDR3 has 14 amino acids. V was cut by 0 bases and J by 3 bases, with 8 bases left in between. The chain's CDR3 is CASSQSSGYTEAFF. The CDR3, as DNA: TGCGCCAGCAGTCAATCGAGCGGGTACACTGAAGCTTTCTTT.